These 22 T cell receptor beta chains came from one sample sequenced in a study of blood T cell repertoires in COVID-19. Some clones are missing from TCRdb's copy, which holds only in-frame ones; the method was immunoSEQ multiplex PCR. The profile shows around 190,000 clones, 65% to 85% of them singletons. Specimen: PBMCs or T cells enriched from blood (not recorded which). Source of these receptors: a woman between 25 and 40 years old who had recovered from COVID-19.

This clone was detected only a few times. V usage is TRBV7-2 and J usage is TRBJ1-3; D unclear. CDR1 and CDR2 (germline): SGHTA, FQGNSA. This CDR3 spans 16 amino acids. Trimming took off 1 base at V and 0 bases at J, with 10 bases between the two ends. CDR3 nucleotides: TGTGCCAGCAGCTTAGGGGTTGCGGGCTCTGGAAACACCATATATTTT. This gives the protein CASSLGVAGSGNTIYF. The full variable domain, in which reference TRBV7-2 and TRBJ1-3 provide the parts outside the CDR3, is GAGVSQSPSNKVTEKGKDVELRCDPISGHTALYWYRQSLGQGLEFLIYFQGNSAPDKSGLPSDRFSAERTGGSVSTLTIQRTQQEDSAVYLCASSLGVAGSGNTIYFGEGSWLTVV.

This sequence joins TRBV7-2 and TRBJ1-2; TRBD1 matches at 10 bases. CDR1 and CDR2 from the germline V gene are SGHTA and FQGNSA. The CDR3 spans 15 residues. V lost 4 bases, J lost 2 bases, and 4 bases stayed unmatched. CDR3 in amino acids: CASSWGTGENYGYTF. The CDR3 coding sequence is TGTGCCAGCAGCTGGGGGACAGGGGAGAACTATGGCTACACCTTC.

The chain has TRBV10-3 and TRBJ1-2; D unresolved. The CDR3 is 11 amino acids. Germline-derived CDR1 and CDR2 are ENHRY and SYGVKD. V was trimmed by 7 bases and J by 6 bases, leaving 9 bases between them. The chain's CDR3 is CAINRGDGYTF. The CDR3 nucleotides read TGTGCCATCAATCGTGGAGATGGCTACACCTTC.

This clone was seen a single time. The chain has TRBV28 and TRBJ1-3; D unclear. CDR3 length: 19 residues. From germline, CDR1 is MDHEN and CDR2 SYDVKM. V was cut by 2 bases and J by 0 bases, with 20 bases left in between. The CDR3 region is CASSLLRGYGSSSGNTIYF. CDR3 bases: TGTGCCAGCAGTTTACTCCGCGGTTATGGGTCGAGCTCTGGAAACACCATATATTTT.

The J gene is TRBJ2-3, the V gene TRBV6-5, with a weak D call TRBD2 (6 bases). CDR1 is MNHEY and CDR2 is SVGAGI in the germline V gene. The CDR3 extends over 14 amino acids. V lost 6 bases and J lost 2, with 12 bases in between. This chain's CDR3 is CASRAGGVTDTQYF. CDR3 nucleotide sequence: TGTGCCAGCAGAGCGGGCGGGGTCACAGATACGCAGTATTTT.

The chain uses TRBV27 and TRBJ2-5, with D possibly being TRBD2 (6 bases). Per the germline V gene, CDR1 is MNHEY and CDR2 is SMNVEV (reference sequence). The CDR3 runs to 14 residues. V was shortened by 5 bases and J by 9 bases, with 19 bases between the two germline ends. This CDR3 is CASSPRGDRRAQYF. The DNA of the CDR3 is TGTGCCAGCAGTCCGCGCGGGGATAGGAGGGCCCAGTACTTC.

V gene TRBV2 combines with J gene TRBJ1-3, with D hard to call. Germline V CDR1 and CDR2: SNHLY, FYNNEI. V lost 5 bases to trimming and J lost 7 bases, with 6 bases between them. The CDR3 length is 11 residues. CDR3 nucleotide sequence: TGTGCCAGCAGTACCGCGAACACCATATATTTT. Translating it yields CASSTANTIYF.

This chain connects TRBV28 to TRBJ2-5; weak D call: TRBD2 (7 bases). Germline V gene lookup returns CDR1 MDHEN and CDR2 SYDVKM. V was pared by 2 bases and J by 5 bases, with 15 bases between. This CDR3 comprises 15 residues. CDR3 amino acids: CASSLRGGARETQYF. DNA of the CDR3: TGTGCCAGCAGTTTAAGAGGGGGGGCCAGGGAGACCCAGTACTTC.

The table lists this clone with many counts. The V and J genes are TRBV2 and TRBJ2-2; the match to TRBD2 covers 7 bases. CDR1 is SNHLY and CDR2 is FYNNEI in the germline V gene. V lost 8 bases to trimming and J lost 1 base; unmatched junction nucleotides: 4. The CDR3 totals 14 residues. CDR3 sequence (DNA): TGTGCCAGCTTGGAGCGGGAGAACACCGGGGAGCTGTTTTTT. Its protein product is CASLERENTGELFF.

CDR3 bases: TGTGCCAGCAGTTCATATCAGGGGGGTTCGACTGAAGCTTTCTTT. Translated, it gives CASSSYQGGSTEAFF. The chain is built from TRBV28 and TRBJ1-1; 7 bases are a match to TRBD1. Germline lookup yields CDR1 MDHEN and CDR2 SYDVKM. J lost 5 bases, V lost 4 bases, and 10 bases had no gene match. There are 15 residues in the CDR3. The full variable domain, its missing parts supplied by reference TRBV28 and TRBJ1-1, is DVKVTQSSRYLVKRTGEKVFLECVQDMDHENMFWYRQDPGLGLRLIYFSYDVKMKEKGDIPEGYSVSREKKERFSLILESASTNQTSMYLCASSSYQGGSTEAFFGQGTRLTVV.

CDR3: CASSTGTGYEKLFF. In nucleotides, the CDR3 is TGCGCCAGCAGCACCGGGACAGGGTACGAAAAACTGTTTTTT. This sequence joins TRBV5-1 and TRBJ1-4, with 9 bases aligning to TRBD1. V was clipped by 4 bases and J by 8 bases; unmatched bases: 6. This CDR3 is built from 14 residues. Germline CDR1 and CDR2: SGHRS and YFSETQ.

The rearrangement uses TRBV7-9 and TRBJ1-2; tentative D call: TRBD1 (6 bases). CDR1 SEHNR and CDR2 FQNEAQ come from the germline V gene (reference sequence). This CDR3 has 16 residues. Trimming took 5 bases from V and 0 from J, leaving 16 bases between them. This CDR3 is CASSLRSDRPNYGYTF. CDR3 sequence (DNA): TGTGCCAGCAGCCTGAGATCGGACAGACCTAACTATGGCTACACCTTC.

The chain couples TRBV19 to TRBJ1-2; unclear D gene. The CDR3 covers 14 residues. Trimming left V 10 bases short and J 2 bases short, with 17 bases between. The germline gives CDR1 LNHDA, CDR2 SQIVND (reference sequence). Written as DNA, the CDR3 is TGTGCCACCACGAAGAGGGCGGAAAACTATGGCTACACCTTC. Translation: CATTKRAENYGYTF.

The chain joins TRBV2 to TRBJ2-7; unclear D gene. There are 13 residues in the CDR3. Germline values: CDR1 SNHLY, CDR2 FYNNEI. Trimming removed 4 bases from V and 0 bases from J, with 7 bases in between. CDR3 sequence: CASSGGSSYEQYF. CDR3 nucleotides: TGTGCCAGCAGTGGAGGCAGCTCCTACGAGCAGTACTTC.

J is TRBJ1-4 and V is TRBV10-2, with D uncertain. This CDR3 contains 15 residues. CDR1 is WSHSY, CDR2 SAAADI, per germline. V shed 5 bases and J shed 10 bases, with 20 bases lying between them. In DNA form, the CDR3 reads TGCGCCAGCAGTCACAAAGGGCAGGAGGGAGGAAAACTGTTTTTT. This gives the protein CASSHKGQEGGKLFF.

This chain uses TRBV7-9 with TRBJ1-2; D unclear. Trimming pared 0 bases from V and 0 bases from J, leaving 5 bases between. The germline CDR1 and CDR2 sequences are SEHNR and FQNEAQ (reference sequence). This CDR3 is 14 amino acids long. CDR3 DNA sequence: TGTGCCAGCAGCTTAGCACCGGCTAACTATGGCTACACCTTC. Protein sequence: CASSLAPANYGYTF.

This clone appeared once. This chain uses TRBV7-9 with TRBJ1-1, with D perhaps TRBD1 (6 bases). The CDR3 has 15 amino acids. Germline lookup yields CDR1 SEHNR and CDR2 FQNEAQ (reference sequence). With 4 bases removed from V and 0 bases from J, the gap between germline ends came to 12 bases. The CDR3 protein is CASSSSDRLNTEAFF. In DNA form, the CDR3 reads TGTGCCAGCAGCTCTTCAGACAGGTTGAACACTGAAGCTTTCTTT.

The J gene is TRBJ2-1, the V gene TRBV4-2, with 8 positions matching TRBD2. This CDR3 is 15 amino acids long. V trimming: 5 bases; J trimming: 7 bases; junction bases outside the gene matches: 10. In germline, CDR1 is LGHNA, CDR2 YNFKEQ. DNA of the CDR3: TGTGCCAGCAGCTCAGGGGCGGGACTAGGAAATGAGCAGTTCTTC. Amino acids: CASSSGAGLGNEQFF.

The chain carries TRBV5-1 and TRBJ2-2; D may be TRBD2 (5 bases). V was pared by 9 bases and J by 3 bases, with 12 bases between. Germline values: CDR1 SGHRS, CDR2 YFSETQ. The CDR3 totals 13 residues. CDR3 nucleotide sequence: TGCGCCACCCTTGGGCGGGACACCGGGGAGCTGTTTTTT. This codes for CATLGRDTGELFF.

V gene TRBV7-3 combines with J gene TRBJ2-1, with D maybe TRBD1 (6 bases). The CDR3 is made up of 13 amino acids. Trimming pared 7 bases from V and 9 bases from J, leaving 16 bases between. CDR1 and CDR2 (germline): SGHTA, FQGTGA. Here the CDR3 reads CASKDSIVSEQFF. DNA of the CDR3: TGTGCCAGCAAGGACAGTATAGTTTCTGAGCAGTTCTTC. Full variable domain (rest looked up from reference TRBV7-3 and TRBJ2-1): GAGVSQTPSNKVTEKGKYVELRCDPISGHTALYWYRQSLGQGPEFLIYFQGTGAADDSGLPNDRFFAVRPEGSVSTLKIQRTERGDSAVYLCASKDSIVSEQFFGPGTRLTVL.

The chain joins TRBV4-1 to TRBJ2-2; D is ambiguous. The CDR3 runs to 12 residues. CDR1 is MGHRA, CDR2 YSYEKL, per germline. The V gene lost 3 bases and the J gene lost 4 bases, with 3 bases spanning the gap. Here the CDR3 reads CASSHLTGELFF. The CDR3 nucleotides read TGCGCCAGCAGCCACCTCACCGGGGAGCTGTTTTTT.

The chain employs TRBV29-1 and TRBJ2-3, with a tentative D call TRBD2 (6 bases). V was shortened by 4 bases and J by 1 base, with 12 bases between the two germline ends. This CDR3 contains 14 residues. The germline V gene has CDR1 SQVTM and CDR2 ANQGSEA. The CDR3 reads CSVGRASGTDTQYF. For the CDR3, the DNA is TGCAGCGTTGGTAGGGCTAGCGGCACAGATACGCAGTATTTT.